The 19 T cell receptor beta chains below were found in one sample sequenced in a study of beta chain features in type 1 diabetes. The study reverse transcribed the entire isolated RNA, so it sequenced expressed TCRB transcripts. Assay used: immunoSEQ multiplex PCR; TCRdb lists only in-frame clones, some missing. The repertoire includes fewer than 250,000 clones, around 10% of them detected once, and 0.03% to 0.04% sits in the top ten. The sample taken for sequencing was naive CD4+ T cells from blood. The receptors were sampled from a young woman in good health.

This clone has just a few counts. The chain employs TRBV2 and TRBJ2-3; possible D gene TRBD1, 5 bases. The CDR3 extends over 14 amino acids. Germline V gene sequence: CDR1 SNHLY, CDR2 FYNNEI. V lost 3 bases and J lost 3, with 10 bases in between. In nucleotides, the CDR3 is TGTGCCAGCAGTGACCAGGGAAGGACAGATACGCAGTATTTT. This codes for CASSDQGRTDTQYF.

The table lists this clone with a few counts. The chain combines TRBV2 with TRBJ2-1, with TRBD1 matching 9 bases. J gave up 2 bases and V 7 bases, and 6 bases lay outside the gene matches. This CDR3 has 15 amino acids. The germline CDR1 and CDR2 sequences are SNHLY and FYNNEI. In DNA form, the CDR3 reads TGTGCCAGCAAGACAGACAGGGGGACCTACAATGAGCAGTTCTTC. Translation: CASKTDRGTYNEQFF.

This chain uses TRBV6-7 with TRBJ1-5, with a possible D match to TRBD1 (6 bases). TRBV6-7 is marked as an open reading frame, function uncertain. This CDR3 comprises 17 residues. V lost 10 bases to trimming and J lost 1 base, with 23 bases between them. The CDR3 reads CAILRTAGGESNQPQHF. CDR3 nucleotides: TGTGCCATCTTGAGGACAGCGGGGGGAGAAAGCAATCAGCCCCAGCATTTT.

This clone was seen a handful of times. The V and J genes are TRBV30 and TRBJ1-5; no definite D call. V was cut by 0 bases and J by 3 bases, with 9 bases left in between. The CDR3 extends over 14 amino acids. The V gene's germline CDR1 is GTSNPN and CDR2 SVGIG (reference sequence). The CDR3 loop reads CAWSVARYNQPQHF. The DNA of the CDR3 is TGTGCCTGGAGTGTAGCCCGCTACAATCAGCCCCAGCATTTT. Full variable domain (missing parts from reference TRBV30 and TRBJ1-5): SQTIHQWPATLVQPVGSPLSLECTVEGTSNPNLYWYRQAAGRGLQLLFYSVGIGQISSEVPQNLSASRPQDRQFILSSKKLLLSDSGFYLCAWSVARYNQPQHFGDGTRLSIL.

This clone was recorded at least ten times. V is TRBV7-9 and J is TRBJ1-2; D gene unclear. V shed 6 bases and J shed 2 bases, with 10 bases lying between them. This CDR3 is built from 13 residues. Germline lookup yields CDR1 SEHNR and CDR2 FQNEAQ (reference sequence). CDR3 sequence: CASSLEENYGYTF. The CDR3, as DNA: TGTGCCAGCAGTCTAGAGGAGAACTATGGCTACACCTTC.

This clone was seen many times. V usage is TRBV5-4 and J usage is TRBJ2-5; D uncertain. The CDR3 runs 14 residues. Deletions cut 2 bases from V and 5 bases from J, with 13 bases between. Germline CDR1 and CDR2: SGHNT and YYREEE (reference sequence). The CDR3 DNA follows: TGTGCCAGCAGCTTTCTCGCCTCTCGGGAGACCCAGTACTTC. Translating gives CASSFLASRETQYF.

CDR3 protein: CASSYSGQLSYYGYTF. In nucleotides, the CDR3 is TGTGCCAGCAGTTACTCGGGACAGTTGTCTTACTATGGCTACACCTTC. V is TRBV6-5 and J is TRBJ1-2; 7 bases are a match to TRBD1. CDR1 and CDR2 from the germline V gene are MNHEY and SVGAGI. This CDR3 has 16 amino acids. Trimming at V came to 0 bases and at J to 3 bases, leaving 7 bases not matched to a gene.

The genes are TRBV7-2 and TRBJ1-6; 9 positions agree with TRBD1. V dropped 2 bases and J dropped 9; count of bases not matched to a gene: 8. CDR1 SGHTA and CDR2 FQGNSA come from the germline V gene. The CDR3 is made up of 16 amino acids. This CDR3 reads CASSLLPDRGLSPLHF. CDR3 in DNA: TGTGCCAGCAGCTTACTCCCGGACAGGGGTCTTTCACCCCTCCACTTT.

This clone was seen more than once but under ten times. The chain uses TRBV25-1 and TRBJ1-1; 8 positions match TRBD1. The CDR3 extends over 17 amino acids. V lost 3 bases, J lost 3 bases, and 12 bases stayed unmatched. CDR1 and CDR2 (germline): MGHDK, SYGVNS. This chain's CDR3 is CASSEILTATGDTEAFF. The CDR3 DNA reads as TGTGCCAGCAGTGAGATTCTGACTGCGACAGGGGACACTGAAGCTTTCTTT.

The table lists this clone with a few counts. This sequence joins TRBV6-5 and TRBJ2-3, with D possibly matching TRBD2 (7 bases). The germline CDR1 and CDR2 sequences are MNHEY and SVGAGI. The CDR3 is 14 residues long. Trimming left V 6 bases short and J 2 bases short, with 12 bases between. CDR3 protein: CASRGGLYTDTQYF. The CDR3 DNA is TGTGCCAGCAGAGGGGGACTATACACAGATACGCAGTATTTT.

The chain is built from TRBV5-4 and TRBJ2-5; D is perhaps TRBD2 (7 bases). Germline V lookup: CDR1 SGHNT, CDR2 YYREEE (reference sequence). The CDR3 length is 14 residues. Trimming stripped 2 bases from V and 4 bases from J, with 12 bases between. CDR3 sequence: CASSFRRGPETQYF. The DNA of the CDR3 is TGTGCCAGCAGCTTTCGGCGGGGGCCAGAGACCCAGTACTTC.

The chain is built from TRBV9 and TRBJ1-1; 9 bases align to TRBD1. The V gene's germline CDR1 is SGDLS and CDR2 YYNGEE. CDR3 length equals 17 residues. V dropped 4 bases and J dropped 3; count of bases not matched to a gene: 13. Here the CDR3 reads CASSPRLLQGAYTEAFF. CDR3 bases: TGTGCCAGCAGCCCCAGGCTCCTACAGGGGGCCTACACTGAAGCTTTCTTT. Based on the CDR3 plus reference TRBV9 and TRBJ1-1, the full variable domain is DSGVTQTPKHLITATGQRVTLRCSPRSGDLSVYWYQQSLDQGLQFLIQYYNGEERAKGNILERFSAQQFPDLHSELNLSSLELGDSALYFCASSPRLLQGAYTEAFFGQGTRLTVV.

This clone was counted ten times or more. CDR3 nucleotides: TGTGCCAGCAGCGGCGGGAGGACCTCACAAGAGACCCAGTACTTC. Protein product: CASSGGRTSQETQYF. The rearrangement joins TRBV5-4 to TRBJ2-5, with 8 bases identical to TRBD2. The CDR3 length is 15 residues. V shed 4 bases, J shed 2 bases, and the junction held 7 bases outside the gene matches. The germline gives CDR1 SGHNT, CDR2 YYREEE (reference sequence).

This chain uses TRBV5-4 with TRBJ2-1, with 11 nucleotides matching TRBD2. V was pared by 5 bases and J by 7 bases, with 8 bases of the junction left unmatched. Germline V CDR1 and CDR2: SGHNT, YYREEE (reference sequence). There are 15 residues in the CDR3. CDR3 sequence: CASRDSGGARNEQFF. In DNA, the CDR3 is TGTGCCAGCAGGGATAGCGGGGGGGCGAGGAATGAGCAGTTCTTC.

This clone was counted only a few times. This chain connects TRBV18 to TRBJ2-3; D possibly corresponds to TRBD1 (6 bases). Trimming cost V 2 bases and J 6 bases, with 12 bases left between them. Germline loops: CDR1 KGHSH, CDR2 LQKENI. The CDR3 extends over 14 amino acids. This chain's CDR3 is CASSPGGGVDTQYF. CDR3 in DNA: TGTGCCAGCTCACCAGGGGGCGGTGTGGATACGCAGTATTTT.

This clone was seen a few times. The V gene is TRBV28, the J gene TRBJ1-2; 8 nucleotides line up with TRBD1. V gave up 6 bases and J gave up 7 bases; unmatched junction bases: 7. CDR1 is MDHEN and CDR2 is SYDVKM in the germline V gene. This CDR3 comprises 13 residues. In DNA form, the CDR3 reads TGTGCCAGCAGCCCGGACAGGGTGCGTGGCTACACCTTC. Translation gives CASSPDRVRGYTF.

CDR3 bases: TGCGCCAGCAGCTTGGACGGGGGAGGTGAGCAGTTCTTC. Its protein product is CASSLDGGGEQFF. This chain joins TRBV5-1 and TRBJ2-1, with a weak D call TRBD2 (6 bases). V dropped 0 bases and J dropped 9 bases, with 10 bases sitting between them. Germline V gives CDR1 SGHRS, CDR2 YFSETQ. This CDR3 has 13 residues.

This clone was observed a few times. V and J are TRBV6-5 and TRBJ1-1, with D maybe TRBD1 (5 bases). Between the trimmed V and J ends, which lost 8 bases and 5 bases, there was a span of 15 bases. From germline, CDR1 is MNHEY and CDR2 SVGAGI. CDR3 length equals 13 residues. The CDR3 DNA reads as TGTGCCAGCCGGCCTGGGGGAGGGACTGAAGCTTTCTTT. This codes for CASRPGGGTEAFF.

This clone occurred many times. This rearrangement joins TRBV7-9 to TRBJ1-6; a weak D match, TRBD1 (6 bases). The CDR3 totals 15 residues. The germline V gene has CDR1 SEHNR and CDR2 FQNEAQ (reference sequence). Deletions cut 5 bases from V and 6 bases from J, with 14 bases between. CDR3 in DNA: TGTGCCAGCAGCCTCGGCAGGGGCAGTAATTCACCCCTCCACTTT. Its translation is CASSLGRGSNSPLHF.